This TCR beta chain came from a study of metastatic and nonmetastatic thyroid tumors. Notes on the study in general: For both blood and tumor, malignant thyroid tumors reportedly showed significantly higher TCR beta diversity than benign nodules did.

The CDR3 loop spans 13 amino acids. V shed 3 bases and J shed 5 bases, with 11 bases lying between them. Per germline, CDR1 MDHEN and CDR2 SYDVKM. By proportion, this clone is medium-sized. Its antigen is unknown. In the source study's methods: For papillary thyroid cancer, a distant-metastasis classifier was constructed from CDR3 differences observed across clinicopathological groups. TCRdb re-processed the PCR reads through MiXCR. What appears here as the V and J calls and clone size reflects TCRdb's work, not the paper's. Counted here are approximately 32,000 clones, 20% to 25% occurring once; the ten biggest clones make up 2.5% to 3.5%. Patients had received no treatment of any kind before thyroid surgery.

The clonotype comes from a male donor with papillary thyroid cancer or a benign thyroid nodule (not recorded which). Some clones in this sample may be carry-over from other donors' samples. This chain connects TRBV28 to TRBJ2-7; TRBD2 might be the D (5 bases). The source material was tumor tissue. CDR3 sequence reads: CASSFAGIHEQYF. The CDR3 DNA reads TGTGCCAGCAGTTTTGCGGGTATCCACGAGCAGTACTTC.